The 27 T cell receptor beta chains below come from one sample, sequenced in a study of cytomegalovirus exposure and HLA in healthy donors. The PCR was carried out with 60 Vbeta primers and 13 Jbeta primers. Sequencing used immunoSEQ multiplex PCR; TCRdb keeps in-frame clones, though not all of them. Of over 110,000 clones detected, roughly 80% appear once; the ten largest clones hold around 4.3%. Sequenced material: PBMCs. These TCRs come from a man in his forties in good health and CMV-seronegative.

This clone was seen once. The genes are TRBV14 and TRBJ1-1; 7 nucleotides match TRBD1. The CDR3 consists of 15 residues. Germline CDR1 reads SGHDN; CDR2 reads FVKESK. Trimming removed 11 bases from V and 0 bases from J; junction bases left unmatched: 12. The CDR3 is CAAPWGTAMNTEAFF. CDR3 coding DNA: TGTGCCGCACCCTGGGGGACAGCGATGAACACTGAAGCTTTCTTT.

This chain uses TRBV9 with TRBJ2-7; 8 bases agree with TRBD2. The CDR3 has 14 amino acids. CDR1 and CDR2 from the germline V gene are SGDLS and YYNGEE. Germline trimming cut 1 base from V and 3 bases from J; bases unmatched to any gene: 3. The CDR3 reads CASSVNLAGYEQYF. The CDR3, as DNA: TGTGCCAGCAGCGTAAACCTAGCGGGCTACGAGCAGTACTTC.

This clone appeared a single time. The chain couples TRBV7-2 to TRBJ1-1, with a weak D call TRBD1 (5 bases). Trimming took off 1 base at V and 1 base at J, with 16 bases between the two ends. This CDR3 is built from 17 residues. In germline, CDR1 is SGHTA, CDR2 FQGNSA. Written as DNA, the CDR3 is TGTGCCAGCAGCTTAGTGCTTATAGGGGTAGGGAACACTGAAGCTTTCTTT. Translating it yields CASSLVLIGVGNTEAFF.

Details on this clone: A read error may account for a junction end that differs from germline. The chain combines TRBV4-1 with TRBJ1-2; 9 nucleotides agree with TRBD1. The CDR3 spans 17 residues. CDR1 and CDR2 from the germline V gene are MGHRA and YSYEKL. Here the CDR3 reads CASSQEYGQGTKYGYTF. As DNA, the CDR3 is TGCGCCAGCAGCCAAGAATATGGACAGGGGACTAAATATGGCTACACCTTC.

The rearrangement links TRBV5-4 to TRBJ1-6, with a tentative D call TRBD1 (5 bases). CDR1 is SGHNT, CDR2 YYREEE, per germline (reference sequence). Trimming removed 0 bases at V and 10 bases at J, with 14 bases between. The length of the CDR3 is 15 residues. The CDR3 DNA follows: TGTGCCAGCAGCTTGGACGGGAGGGGAGGATCACCCCTCCACTTT. This encodes CASSLDGRGGSPLHF. The whole variable domain, remainder taken from reference TRBV5-4 and TRBJ1-6, is ETGVTQSPTHLIKTRGQQVTLRCSSQSGHNTVSWYQQALGQGPQFIFQYYREEENGRGNFPPRFSGLQFPNYSSELNVNALELDDSALYLCASSLDGRGGSPLHFGNGTRLTVT.

The chain links TRBV6-5 to TRBJ2-7; TRBD1 is a possible D gene (7 bases). V was pared by 6 bases and J by 2 bases, with 11 bases between. CDR3 length: 13 residues. From germline, CDR1 is MNHEY and CDR2 SVGAGI. DNA of the CDR3: TGTGCCAGCAGGGGCAGGGGGGCCTACGAGCAGTACTTC. Its protein product is CASRGRGAYEQYF.

V is TRBV5-5 and J is TRBJ2-7; 7 nucleotides agree with TRBD2. CDR3 length equals 15 residues. The trim removed 4 bases at V and 2 bases at J, leaving 9 bases unmatched. CDR1 is SGHKS, CDR2 YYEKEE, per germline (reference sequence). The CDR3 is CASSPASGGPYEQYF. The CDR3 DNA reads TGTGCCAGCAGCCCCGCTAGCGGCGGCCCCTACGAGCAGTACTTC.

The rearrangement joins TRBV27 to TRBJ2-5; 8 bases agree with TRBD2. In germline, CDR1 is MNHEY, CDR2 SMNVEV (reference sequence). V was clipped by 1 base and J by 6 bases; unmatched bases: 7. CDR3 length equals 15 residues. CDR3 sequence reads: CASSLWGGGMKTQYF. In nucleotides, the CDR3 is TGTGCCAGCAGTTTATGGGGCGGGGGGATGAAGACCCAGTACTTC.

The chain recombines TRBV18 with TRBJ2-7; 9 bases line up with TRBD1. This CDR3 is built from 14 residues. Looked up from germline, CDR1 is KGHSH and CDR2 is LQKENI. V gave up 2 bases and J gave up 5 bases; unmatched junction bases: 4. CDR3 amino acids: CASSPGTGPHEQYF. CDR3 nucleotides: TGTGCCAGCTCACCAGGGACAGGGCCCCACGAGCAGTACTTC. Full variable domain (remainder filled in from reference TRBV18 and TRBJ2-7): NAGVMQNPRHLVRRRGQEARLRCSPMKGHSHVYWYRQLPEEGLKFMVYLQKENIIDESGMPKERFSAEFPKEGPSILRIQQVVRGDSAAYFCASSPGTGPHEQYFGPGTRLTVT.

This clone occurred a few times. This sequence joins TRBV9 and TRBJ1-2; 9 bases agree with TRBD1. Germline-derived CDR1 and CDR2 are SGDLS and YYNGEE. Losses at the gene ends were 2 bases for V and 4 bases for J; bases not matched to a gene: 6. The CDR3 runs 15 residues. CDR3 coding DNA: TGTGCCAGCAGCGTTACTGGACAGGGGAGCTATGGCTACACCTTC. Translation: CASSVTGQGSYGYTF.

This rearrangement joins TRBV2 to TRBJ2-5; D might be TRBD1 (6 bases). The CDR3 has 14 residues. V was cut by 6 bases and J by 4 bases, with 15 bases left in between. The germline gives CDR1 SNHLY, CDR2 FYNNEI. The DNA of the CDR3 is TGTGCCAGCAGCAGGGGTTTTAGGACAGAGACCCAGTACTTC. Amino acids: CASSRGFRTETQYF.

The CDR3 spells CAISESPGLSGQPQHF. In DNA, the CDR3 is TGTGCCATCAGTGAGTCGCCCGGCCTGAGCGGTCAGCCCCAGCATTTT. The chain couples TRBV10-3 to TRBJ1-5, with D uncertain. The CDR3 is made up of 16 amino acids. The V gene lost 0 bases and the J gene lost 6 bases, with 15 bases spanning the gap. Germline CDR1 and CDR2: ENHRY and SYGVKD.

The chain joins TRBV27 to TRBJ1-5; 8 bases are a match to TRBD1. The CDR3 extends over 15 amino acids. V dropped 8 bases and J dropped 6; count of bases not matched to a gene: 12. Germline values: CDR1 MNHEY, CDR2 SMNVEV (reference sequence). Here the CDR3 reads CASRPAQGAAQPQHF. Written as DNA, the CDR3 is TGTGCCAGCCGCCCGGCGCAGGGGGCTGCTCAGCCCCAGCATTTT.

This chain uses TRBV19 with TRBJ1-2, with 7 positions matching TRBD1. Germline CDR1 is LNHDA and CDR2 is SQIVND (reference sequence). The CDR3 extends over 13 amino acids. Unmatched junction bases numbered 5, after V lost 6 bases and J lost 4 bases. The CDR3 nucleotides read TGTGCCAGTAGCAACCCAGGGGGCTATGGCTACACCTTC. It specifies CASSNPGGYGYTF.

Comments on this clone: In the same sample, other DNA sequences code for this CDR3. The genes are TRBV9 and TRBJ1-1; D unclear. V was cut by 0 bases and J by 1 base, with 7 bases left in between. The CDR3 runs to 14 residues. In germline, CDR1 is SGDLS, CDR2 YYNGEE. CDR3 sequence reads: CASSVAGGNTEAFF. For the CDR3, the DNA is TGTGCCAGCAGCGTAGCAGGAGGGAACACTGAAGCTTTCTTT.

V gene TRBV6-5 combines with J gene TRBJ1-6; D unresolved. V lost 6 bases to trimming and J lost 1 base, with 10 bases between them. The CDR3 totals 15 residues. The germline CDR1 and CDR2 sequences are MNHEY and SVGAGI. The CDR3 DNA reads as TGTGCCAGCAGCCCGGCCGGGTCCTATAATTCACCCCTCCACTTT. It encodes CASSPAGSYNSPLHF.

The chain is built from TRBV7-2 and TRBJ2-1, with 12 bases aligning to TRBD2. The CDR3 length is 14 residues. The germline V gene encodes CDR1 SGHTA and CDR2 FQGNSA. V shed 8 bases, J shed 9 bases, and the junction held 8 bases outside the gene matches. The chain's CDR3 is CASLLAGGRVEQFF. CDR3 in DNA: TGTGCCAGCCTACTAGCGGGGGGCCGCGTTGAGCAGTTCTTC.

The CDR3 nucleotides read TGTGCCAGCAGCGTGGGGGGGACAGGGGTCACTGAAGCTTTCTTT. Protein: CASSVGGTGVTEAFF. V usage is TRBV9 and J usage is TRBJ1-1; 10 nucleotides match TRBD1. Germline loops: CDR1 SGDLS, CDR2 YYNGEE. The CDR3 is made up of 15 amino acids. The V gene end was trimmed by 2 bases and the J gene end by 4 bases; junction bases not matched to a gene: 5.

The chain joins TRBV11-2 to TRBJ2-7; the match to TRBD2 covers 8 bases. Germline V gene sequence: CDR1 SGHAT, CDR2 FQNNGV. The CDR3 loop spans 12 amino acids. For the CDR3, the DNA is TGTGCGACCGGGACTAGGCGCTACGAGCAGTACTTC. Translating it yields CATGTRRYEQYF.

V is TRBV2 and J is TRBJ1-6, with TRBD1 identical over 8 bases. The V gene end was trimmed by 8 bases and the J gene end by 9 bases; junction bases not matched to a gene: 6. Germline lookup yields CDR1 SNHLY and CDR2 FYNNEI. The CDR3 is 13 amino acids. The CDR3 protein is CASFGQGVSPLHF. In DNA form, the CDR3 reads TGTGCCAGCTTTGGACAGGGAGTTTCACCCCTCCACTTT. Using reference TRBV2 and TRBJ1-6 for the parts outside the CDR3, the full variable domain is EPEVTQTPSHQVTQMGQEVILRCVPISNHLYFYWYRQILGQKVEFLVSFYNNEISEKSEIFDDQFSVERPDGSNFTLKIRSTKLEDSAMYFCASFGQGVSPLHFGNGTRLTVT.

CDR3 amino acids: CASSPGTAGYTF. CDR3 coding DNA: TGTGCCAGCTCACCGGGGACAGCGGGCTACACCTTC. The rearrangement links TRBV18 to TRBJ1-2; 7 positions agree with TRBD1. Germline V gene sequence: CDR1 KGHSH, CDR2 LQKENI. Trimming removed 3 bases from V and 8 bases from J; junction bases left unmatched: 3. The CDR3 sequence is 12 residues long.

The chain employs TRBV11-2 and TRBJ2-7; 9 nucleotides align to TRBD1. With V trimmed by 3 bases and J by 6 bases, 6 bases remained unmatched. The germline CDR1 and CDR2 sequences are SGHAT and FQNNGV. The CDR3 runs to 14 residues. The CDR3: CASSFRTGDPEQYF. For the CDR3, the DNA is TGTGCCAGCAGCTTTCGGACAGGGGATCCCGAGCAGTACTTC.

This clone turned up a few times. At one boundary the junction diverges from the germline segment, which might be a read error. Other DNA sequences of this sample code for an identical CDR3. The genes are TRBV7-6 and TRBJ2-7; 10 positions match TRBD2. Germline lookup yields CDR1 SGHVS and CDR2 FNYEAQ. This CDR3 has 14 residues. The CDR3, as DNA: TGTGCCAGCAGCTTAGGAGCTAGCGGGGGCCCGTTGTTTTTC. As protein: CASSLGASGGPLFF.

This clone was seen a handful of times. The chain employs TRBV6-6 and TRBJ1-2; the match to TRBD1 covers 9 bases. This CDR3 has 15 residues. V dropped 0 bases and J dropped 5; count of bases not matched to a gene: 4. Per germline, CDR1 MNHNY and CDR2 SVGAGI (reference sequence). The CDR3 DNA sequence: TGTGCCAGCAGTTACTCGGGACAGGGTACATATGGCTACACCTTC. This codes for CASSYSGQGTYGYTF.

This rearrangement joins TRBV19 to TRBJ1-5, with D perhaps TRBD1 (6 bases). This CDR3 is built from 16 residues. Germline CDR1 and CDR2: LNHDA and SQIVND (reference sequence). V gave up 7 bases and J gave up 0 bases, with 16 bases separating them. In DNA form, the CDR3 reads TGTGCCAGTACCTACAGGGCCCACCGTAGCAATCAGCCCCAGCATTTT. Translation: CASTYRAHRSNQPQHF.

The chain links TRBV6-5 to TRBJ2-7; 7 nucleotides match TRBD1. V shed 6 bases and J 4 bases; nucleotides not matched to a gene: 12. Germline lookup yields CDR1 MNHEY and CDR2 SVGAGI. The CDR3 runs 15 residues. CDR3 region: CASRKLGTVKYEQYF. The CDR3 DNA reads as TGTGCCAGCAGAAAACTTGGGACAGTAAAATACGAGCAGTACTTC.

The chain employs TRBV5-1 and TRBJ2-2, with a weak D call TRBD1 (5 bases). CDR3 length: 15 amino acids. Germline CDR1 is SGHRS and CDR2 is YFSETQ. Trimming removed 5 bases from V and 6 bases from J, with 17 bases in between. CDR3 loop: CASRTAGLMAGELFF. The CDR3 DNA sequence: TGCGCCAGCAGGACCGCAGGGTTAATGGCCGGGGAGCTGTTTTTT. The full variable domain, with the rest looked up from reference TRBV5-1 and TRBJ2-2, is KAGVTQTPRYLIKTRGQQVTLSCSPISGHRSVSWYQQTPGQGLQFLFEYFSETQRNKGNFPGRFSGRQFSNSRSEMNVSTLELGDSALYLCASRTAGLMAGELFFGEGSRLTVL.